This T cell receptor beta chain was captured in a study of blood T cells in healthy people across ages. Researchers report isolating at least 6 million PBMCs per sample. Then a second PCR, running roughly 7 to 11 cycles, was carried out with a sample-barcoded 5' primer and a J-beta primer mix. All samples yielded 3 million or more CDR3-containing paired-end reads. TCRdb re-called the 5' RACE reads through MiXCR, storing one row per CDR3 protein. Of more than 550,000 distinct CDR3 sequences listed, about 20% are singletons. Study-level findings and limits: Investigators viewed diversity estimates from one million T cells as underestimates, the study reported.

Germline CDR1 SGHRS, CDR2 YFSETQ. The V segment lost 0 bases and the J segment 2 bases; nucleotides outside the gene matches: 14. This CDR3 region has 19 residues. Turning to this clonotype: Its specificity is unknown.

Sequenced input: blood. The chain is built from TRBV5-1 and TRBJ2-3, with 8 bases that match TRBD1. This TCR was sampled from an older man in good health. The CDR3 bases are TGCGCCAGCAGCTTGGCCGTCGGACAGGGACGGGCAGACACAGATACGCAGTATTTT. This codes for CASSLAVGQGRADTDTQYF.